The 22 T cell receptor beta chains presented below share a single source sample, sequenced in a study of blood T cell repertoires in COVID-19. Using immunoSEQ multiplex PCR, the repertoire was profiled, and TCRdb retains in-frame clones only, with some absent. The sample carries 650,000 to 800,000 clones, about nine tenths recorded once. Sequencing was performed on peripheral blood. The receptors shown here come from a woman aged 18-30 years with acute or convalescent COVID-19.

A single count supports this clone. The chain combines TRBV9 with TRBJ1-5; D perhaps matches TRBD1 (6 bases). The germline V gene encodes CDR1 SGDLS and CDR2 YYNGEE. V lost 5 bases and J 4 bases, leaving 22 bases between the germline ends. The CDR3 runs 17 residues. The CDR3 region has the DNA TGTGCCAGCAGGGTAAAACCCCGACGGACAGCAAATCAGCCCCAGCATTTT. Translating it yields CASRVKPRRTANQPQHF.

The J gene is TRBJ2-7, the V gene TRBV7-9; the match to TRBD2 covers 8 bases. The CDR3 sequence is 14 residues long. Germline lookup yields CDR1 SEHNR and CDR2 FQNEAQ (reference sequence). V shed 4 bases, J shed 2 bases, and the junction held 4 bases outside the gene matches. CDR3 DNA sequence: TGTGCCAGCAGCTCCGGGACTAGACCCTACGAGCAGTACTTC. It specifies CASSSGTRPYEQYF.

CDR3 bases: TGTGCCAGCAGTAAAGACAGGTCCTACTCTGGAAACACCATATATTTT. This translates into CASSKDRSYSGNTIYF. The J gene is TRBJ1-3, the V gene TRBV6-2 or TRBV6-3; TRBD1 is a possible D gene (6 bases). CDR1 is MNHEY, CDR2 SVGEGT, per germline. This CDR3 contains 16 residues. V lost 5 bases to trimming and J lost 0 bases, with 14 bases between them.

The gene calls are TRBV9 and TRBJ1-1, with TRBD1 identical over 9 bases. Per germline, CDR1 SGDLS and CDR2 YYNGEE. The V and J ends lost 4 bases and 7 bases, in that order; junction bases with no gene match: 5. This CDR3 region has 13 residues. The DNA for the CDR3 is TGTGCCAGCAGCTTAAAGGGACAGGGTGAAGCTTTCTTT. It translates to CASSLKGQGEAFF.

The CDR3 is CASISKGQTSYEQYF. The CDR3 DNA is TGTGCCAGCATAAGTAAGGGACAGACATCTTACGAGCAGTACTTC. V is TRBV2 and J is TRBJ2-7; 7 positions agree with TRBD1. CDR3 length equals 15 residues. After removal of 7 bases from V and 4 bases from J, the junction contained 13 bases not matched to a gene. Germline lookup yields CDR1 SNHLY and CDR2 FYNNEI.

The chain employs TRBV28 and TRBJ1-4, with D unresolved. The CDR3 runs 15 residues. Trimming took off 8 bases at V and 3 bases at J, with 16 bases between the two ends. Germline loops: CDR1 MDHEN, CDR2 SYDVKM. The CDR3 sequence is CASQQLKGANEKLFF. The CDR3 nucleotides read TGTGCCAGCCAGCAGTTAAAGGGAGCTAATGAAAAACTGTTTTTT.

A word on this clone: A read error may produce the germline difference seen at one junction end. The J gene is TRBJ1-1, the V gene TRBV27, with TRBD1 matching over 9 bases. The germline gives CDR1 MNHEY, CDR2 SMNVEV (reference sequence). This CDR3 has 14 residues. The CDR3 spells CASSLSSERTGVYF. CDR3 nucleotide sequence: TGTGCCAGCAGTTTATCTAGTGAGAGGACAGGGGTTTACTTT.

This clone appeared a few times. The chain employs TRBV12-3 or TRBV12-4 and TRBJ1-2; D is uncertain. Trimming shortened V by 6 bases and J by 6 bases, and 14 bases separated the two germline ends. The CDR3 totals 13 residues. CDR3 loop: CASREAAGNGYTF. Written as DNA, the CDR3 is TGTGCCAGCAGGGAGGCGGCAGGTAATGGCTACACCTTC.

The chain is built from TRBV5-1 and TRBJ2-1; the D gene is possibly TRBD1 (5 bases). This CDR3 is built from 13 residues. Per the germline V gene, CDR1 is SGHRS and CDR2 is YFSETQ. The ends were cut back, 2 bases at V and 4 bases at J, with 7 bases in the middle. CDR3: CASSLGQYNEQFF. The CDR3 nucleotides read TGCGCCAGCAGCTTAGGACAATACAATGAGCAGTTCTTC.

A note on this clone: This sample includes further DNA sequences coding for the same CDR3. This chain connects TRBV19 to TRBJ1-2; possibly TRBD1 for D (5 bases). The CDR3 covers 14 residues. V lost 5 bases, J lost 3 bases, and 13 bases lay in between. From germline, CDR1 is LNHDA and CDR2 SQIVND (reference sequence). CDR3 DNA: TGTGCCAGTAGTCCCCAGGGCAGGGACTATGGCTACACCTTC. It is translated as CASSPQGRDYGYTF.

The chain recombines TRBV6-6 with TRBJ2-7; TRBD1 might be the D (7 bases). The CDR3 runs to 15 residues. The ends were cut back, 7 bases at V and 1 base at J, with 17 bases in the middle. CDR1 MNHNY and CDR2 SVGAGI come from the germline V gene (reference sequence). In DNA form, the CDR3 reads TGTGCCAGCACTGGGCGGGACAGTCAGTCCTACGAGCAGTACTTC. Protein product: CASTGRDSQSYEQYF.

The table lists this clone with a count of one. The genes are TRBV30 and TRBJ2-7; D is possibly TRBD2 (7 bases). The V end lost 2 bases, the J end lost 4 bases, and 18 bases lay between the germline ends. The germline V gene has CDR1 GTSNPN and CDR2 SVGIG (reference sequence). CDR3 size: 15 residues. In nucleotides, the CDR3 is TGTGCCTGGAGTCCGCCCCGCGGGGGCCCGTACGAGCAGTACTTC. Its translation: CAWSPPRGGPYEQYF.

The chain has TRBV12-3 or TRBV12-4 and TRBJ1-1; D is ambiguous. The CDR3 sequence is 13 residues long. Trimming stripped 5 bases from V and 4 bases from J, with 11 bases between. The CDR3 region has the DNA TGTGCCAGCAGTCTAGGGCCGTCCACTGAAGCTTTCTTT. It specifies CASSLGPSTEAFF.

The chain combines TRBV3-1 (or the pseudogene TRBV3-2) with TRBJ1-2; no firm D call. CDR3 length: 14 amino acids. The germline CDR1 and CDR2 sequences are LGHDT and YNNKEL (reference sequence). The V end lost 1 base, the J end lost 2 bases, and 8 bases lay between the germline ends. The CDR3 loop reads CASSQGSQNYGYTF. CDR3 DNA sequence: TGTGCCAGCAGCCAAGGATCCCAGAACTATGGCTACACCTTC.

This chain links TRBV25-1 with TRBJ1-3; no clear D gene. Trimming took off 7 bases at V and 8 bases at J, with 12 bases between the two ends. This CDR3 contains 12 residues. From germline, CDR1 is MGHDK and CDR2 SYGVNS. This chain's CDR3 is CASKREVHTIYF. The CDR3 DNA is TGTGCCAGCAAACGGGAGGTTCACACCATATATTTT.

The genes are TRBV15 and TRBJ2-2; 8 nucleotides agree with TRBD2. The germline V gene has CDR1 LNHNV and CDR2 YYDKDF (reference sequence). The CDR3 covers 19 residues. With V trimmed by 1 base and J by 0 bases, 10 bases remained unmatched. The CDR3 nucleotides are TGTGCCACCAGCAGAGTGGGGGCGGGGGGCCCTACGAACACCGGGGAGCTGTTTTTT. It is translated as CATSRVGAGGPTNTGELFF. Full variable domain (outside the CDR3, taken from reference TRBV15 and TRBJ2-2): DAMVIQNPRYQVTQFGKPVTLSCSQTLNHNVMYWYQQKSSQAPKLLFHYYDKDFNNEADTPDNFQSRRPNTSFCFLDIRSPGLGDTAMYLCATSRVGAGGPTNTGELFFGEGSRLTVL.

Concerning this clone itself: This may come from a read error, since a much larger clone is one base off. Different DNA sequences within this sample yield the same CDR3. The chain carries TRBV3-1 (or the pseudogene TRBV3-2) and TRBJ1-1, with 7 bases lining up with TRBD1. This CDR3 has 14 amino acids. Germline CDR1 is LGHDT and CDR2 is YNNKEL (reference sequence). V lost 3 bases, J lost 1 base, and 2 bases stayed unmatched. CDR3 sequence reads: CASSQRTGNTEAFF. In DNA form, the CDR3 reads TGTGCCAGCAGCCAGAGGACAGGGAACACTGAAGCTTTCTTT.

The CDR3 DNA follows: TGTGCCAGCAGTGAAGCGAGGCAGTCTAACTATGGCTACACCTTC. This codes for CASSEARQSNYGYTF. This sequence joins TRBV6-1 and TRBJ1-2; D gene ambiguous. Trimming removed 0 bases at V and 0 bases at J, with 8 bases between. Germline V lookup: CDR1 MNHNS, CDR2 SASEGT. The CDR3 has 15 residues.

The chain is built from TRBV4-2 and TRBJ1-2; 10 positions agree with TRBD1. V lost 1 base to trimming and J lost 8 bases; unmatched junction nucleotides: 13. The CDR3 runs to 17 residues. CDR1 is LGHNA and CDR2 is YNFKEQ in the germline V gene. The CDR3: CASSQVRPGTGDGGYTF. The CDR3 nucleotides read TGTGCCAGCAGCCAAGTGCGTCCCGGGACAGGGGATGGGGGCTACACCTTC.

The V gene is TRBV6-5, the J gene TRBJ1-6; D gene ambiguous. The germline CDR1 and CDR2 sequences are MNHEY and SVGAGI. Trimming cost V 2 bases and J 7 bases, with 12 bases left between them. There are 15 residues in the CDR3. The CDR3 DNA is TGTGCCAGCAGTTACCGGTCCGGTAGAAATTCACCCCTCCACTTT. As protein: CASSYRSGRNSPLHF.

Concerning this clone itself: Relative to the germline gene, one junction end is altered; a read error may explain this. The V gene is TRBV7-9, the J gene TRBJ1-1; 7 nucleotides line up with TRBD1. CDR3 length: 14 residues. CDR1 is SEHNR, CDR2 FQNEAQ, per germline (reference sequence). The DNA of the CDR3 is TGTGCCAGCAGCCCAACAGGGGTGAATACTGAAGCTTTCTTT. Translating it yields CASSPTGVNTEAFF.

The gene calls are TRBV30 and TRBJ2-1; weak D call: TRBD1 (5 bases). V was trimmed by 0 bases and J by 2 bases, leaving 20 bases between them. Germline V gene data show CDR1 as GTSNPN and CDR2 as SVGIG (reference sequence). This CDR3 is 18 amino acids long. CDR3 amino acids: CAWSVRLSGPGTYNEQFF. CDR3 nucleotide sequence: TGTGCCTGGAGTGTACGGTTGTCGGGCCCAGGGACCTACAATGAGCAGTTCTTC.